These 25 T cell receptor beta chains were sequenced from one sample in a study of beta chain features in type 1 diabetes. Study-wide results and caveats: Type 1 diabetes patients showed a moderate but significant shortening of TCRB CDR3s in all four CD4+ subsets.

Expressed TCRB transcripts were sequenced after all isolated RNA was converted to cDNA. Assay: immunoSEQ multiplex PCR; the TCRdb copy retains only in-frame clones and omits some. The repertoire holds 310,000 or so clones, with around 9.7% as singletons. No antigens are known for them. The specimen sequenced was central memory CD4+ T cells from blood. Source of these receptors: a man younger than 40 with type 1 diabetes.

In its sample, this clone was seen a few times. CDR3 nucleotide sequence: TGTGCCAGCACCCCACCCTGGGGGGGGGTAAAGCCCCAGCATTTT. As protein: CASTPPWGGVKPQHF. The V gene is TRBV6-4, the J gene TRBJ1-5; possibly TRBD1 for D (5 bases). Between the trimmed V and J ends, which lost 7 bases and 8 bases, there was a span of 21 bases. This CDR3 region has 15 residues. CDR1 and CDR2 (germline): MRHNA, SNTAGT.

This clone was seen repeatedly, ten times or more. The chain couples TRBV7-2 to TRBJ2-3; 9 bases line up with TRBD2. Germline V gene sequence: CDR1 SGHTA, CDR2 FQGNSA. The J segment lost 4 bases and the V segment lost 4 bases, leaving 6 bases of the junction unmatched. The CDR3 consists of 15 residues. CDR3 sequence reads: CASSSSGGYADTQYF. The CDR3 DNA follows: TGTGCCAGCAGCTCCAGCGGGGGGTACGCAGATACGCAGTATTTT.

This clone was seen more than once but under ten times. The rearrangement uses TRBV9 and TRBJ1-4, with D uncertain. Trimming stripped 4 bases from V and 7 bases from J, with 11 bases between. The CDR3 length is 13 residues. CDR1 SGDLS and CDR2 YYNGEE come from the germline V gene. CDR3 coding DNA: TGTGCCAGCAGCAGCCGAGAGGGTGAAAAACTGTTTTTT. Translating it yields CASSSREGEKLFF.

The V and J genes are TRBV7-6 and TRBJ2-1, with no clear D. Deletions cut 1 base from V and 8 bases from J, with 3 bases between. Germline V gene data show CDR1 as SGHVS and CDR2 as FNYEAQ. There are 11 residues in the CDR3. The CDR3 DNA is TGTGCCAGCAGCTTAGACTATGAGCAGTTCTTC. Encoded protein: CASSLDYEQFF.

A few counts support this clone. The rearrangement joins TRBV27 to TRBJ1-6; D is unclear. The V end was cut by 7 bases, the J end by 4 bases, with 11 bases between. Germline loops: CDR1 MNHEY, CDR2 SMNVEV (reference sequence). This CDR3 region has 14 residues. CDR3 in amino acids: CASMRTGYNSPLHF. The DNA for the CDR3 is TGTGCCAGCATGAGGACGGGGTATAATTCACCCCTCCACTTT.

The table lists this clone with many counts. This sequence joins TRBV10-3 and TRBJ1-2; 10 bases are shared with TRBD1. With V trimmed by 8 bases and J by 6 bases, 6 bases remained unmatched. CDR1 is ENHRY, CDR2 SYGVKD, per germline. This CDR3 has 13 amino acids. CDR3 protein: CAIQRGTGDGYTF. CDR3 nucleotides: TGTGCCATCCAAAGGGGGACAGGGGATGGCTACACCTTC.

The chain has TRBV18 and TRBJ1-1, with D perhaps matching TRBD1 (6 bases). CDR3 length: 15 residues. The germline V gene encodes CDR1 KGHSH and CDR2 LQKENI. V was trimmed by 6 bases and J by 1 base, leaving 15 bases between them. DNA for the CDR3: TGTGCCAGCTCGCCCCCGGGGGGGCAGAACACTGAAGCTTTCTTT. Its protein is CASSPPGGQNTEAFF.

This clone was detected only a few times. The rearrangement uses TRBV5-1 and TRBJ2-1; the match to TRBD1 covers 8 bases. This CDR3 has 16 amino acids. Germline V gives CDR1 SGHRS, CDR2 YFSETQ. V lost 0 bases and J lost 4; bases outside the gene matches: 6. Here the CDR3 reads CASSLGDRGSYNEQFF. The CDR3 DNA reads TGCGCCAGCAGCTTGGGCGACAGGGGTAGTTACAATGAGCAGTTCTTC.

This clone was seen only a few times. The rearrangement uses TRBV28 and TRBJ1-2, with unresolved D. Germline CDR1 and CDR2: MDHEN and SYDVKM. The CDR3 contains 12 residues. V dropped 3 bases and J dropped 4 bases, with 6 bases sitting between them. CDR3 coding DNA: TGTGCCAGCAGTTTTCAAACCTATGGCTACACCTTC. Amino acids: CASSFQTYGYTF.

The V call is TRBV6-5, the J call TRBJ1-6; no reliable D call. Trimming took 0 bases from V and 16 from J, leaving 7 bases between them. From germline, CDR1 is MNHEY and CDR2 SVGAGI. This CDR3 region has 11 residues. The chain's CDR3 is CASSYSTGLHF. The CDR3 nucleotides are TGTGCCAGCAGTTACTCGACGGGACTCCACTTT.

This clone appeared a few times. V is TRBV5-1 and J is TRBJ2-2; unclear D gene. With 1 base removed from V and 5 bases from J, the gap between germline ends came to 9 bases. Per the germline V gene, CDR1 is SGHRS and CDR2 is YFSETQ. The CDR3 is 14 residues long. CDR3 in amino acids: CASSLSLGTGELFF. The CDR3 DNA reads TGCGCCAGCAGCTTGTCATTGGGAACCGGGGAGCTGTTTTTT.

This clone was recorded a few times. The V call is TRBV19, the J call TRBJ1-6; 7 nucleotides align to TRBD1. Germline V gene lookup returns CDR1 LNHDA and CDR2 SQIVND (reference sequence). With 3 bases clipped from V and 5 bases from J, the junction kept 4 bases outside the gene matches. CDR3 length: 15 amino acids. DNA for the CDR3: TGTGCCAGTAGTATGGGCGACAGGGATAATTCACCCCTCCACTTT. It is translated as CASSMGDRDNSPLHF.

This clone has only a few counts. One end of the junction fails to match germline, which may point to a read error. The chain employs TRBV28 and TRBJ1-2; possibly TRBD1 for D (6 bases). Germline CDR1 and CDR2: MDHEN and SYDVKM. This CDR3 contains 15 residues. CDR3 residues: CACSFGRGLSSGYTF. Here the CDR3 DNA reads TGTGCCTGCAGTTTCGGGCGGGGGCTGTCTTCTGGCTACACCTTC.

V is TRBV5-1 and J is TRBJ1-1, with D hard to call. The CDR3 extends over 14 amino acids. Germline V gene data show CDR1 as SGHRS and CDR2 as YFSETQ. The V gene lost 1 base and the J gene lost 0 bases, with 7 bases spanning the gap. CDR3 DNA: TGCGCCAGCAGCTTGAACCCGGTGAACACTGAAGCTTTCTTT. Its translation: CASSLNPVNTEAFF.

The chain has TRBV6-5 and TRBJ1-1; no clear D gene. The V gene's germline CDR1 is MNHEY and CDR2 SVGAGI. Trimming shortened V by 0 bases and J by 4 bases, and 12 bases separated the two germline ends. The CDR3 spans 15 residues. Here the CDR3 reads CASSYSGGKSTEAFF. As DNA, the CDR3 is TGTGCCAGCAGTTACTCGGGAGGAAAATCCACTGAAGCTTTCTTT.

This clone was detected a few times. This chain connects TRBV25-1 to TRBJ2-3; possibly TRBD1 or TRBD2 for D (6 bases each). The CDR3 is made up of 15 amino acids. Germline CDR1 MGHDK, CDR2 SYGVNS. V shed 7 bases and J shed 4 bases, with 18 bases lying between them. CDR3 loop: CASTPGASLSDTQYF. The CDR3, as DNA: TGTGCCAGCACCCCGGGGGCGAGTTTGTCAGATACGCAGTATTTT. The whole variable domain, remainder taken from reference TRBV25-1 and TRBJ2-3, is EADIYQTPRYLVIGTGKKITLECSQTMGHDKMYWYQQDPGMELHLIHYSYGVNSTEKGDLSSESTVSRIRTEHFPLTLESARPSHTSQYLCASTPGASLSDTQYFGPGTRLTVL.

In its sample, this clone was seen a few times. The J gene is TRBJ1-2, the V gene TRBV5-1, with TRBD1 matching over 7 bases. V shed 4 bases, J shed 6 bases, and the junction held 3 bases outside the gene matches. CDR1 is SGHRS, CDR2 YFSETQ, per germline. CDR3 length: 12 residues. As DNA, the CDR3 is TGCGCCAGCAGCCCCCAGGGGGATGGCTACACCTTC. This sequence encodes CASSPQGDGYTF.

This clone was seen repeatedly, ten times or more. The chain joins TRBV28 to TRBJ2-6, with no clear D. Between the trimmed V and J ends, which lost 8 bases and 0 bases, there was a span of 8 bases. The CDR3 has 14 amino acids. The V gene's germline CDR1 is MDHEN and CDR2 SYDVKM. CDR3 residues: CASAVSSGANVLTF. The CDR3 coding sequence is TGTGCCAGCGCCGTTTCCTCTGGGGCCAACGTCCTGACTTTC.

In this sample, this clone turned up a few times. V gene TRBV11-2 combines with J gene TRBJ2-5, with 9 positions matching TRBD1. The CDR3 is 14 amino acids. The V gene end was trimmed by 5 bases and the J gene end by 5 bases; junction bases not matched to a gene: 6. Germline assignment: CDR1 SGHAT and CDR2 FQNNGV. The CDR3 sequence is CASSRGQGAETQYF. CDR3 DNA: TGTGCCAGCAGCCGGGGACAGGGCGCCGAGACCCAGTACTTC. The complete variable domain, with remaining parts taken from reference TRBV11-2 and TRBJ2-5, reads EAGVAQSPRYKIIEKRQSVAFWCNPISGHATLYWYQQILGQGPKLLIQFQNNGVVDDSQLPKDRFSAERLKGVDSTLKIQPAKLEDSAVYLCASSRGQGAETQYFGPGTRLLVL.

This clone has more than one count but fewer than ten. This sequence joins TRBV29-1 and TRBJ2-1, with 14 nucleotides matching TRBD2. CDR1 is SQVTM and CDR2 is ANQGSEA in the germline V gene. V lost 0 bases and J lost 7; bases outside the gene matches: 5. The length of the CDR3 is 16 residues. This CDR3 is CSVEDLGLAGENEQFF. Here the CDR3 DNA reads TGCAGCGTTGAAGATCTGGGACTAGCGGGGGAGAATGAGCAGTTCTTC.

Remarks on this clone: The CDR3 carries no conserved terminal phenylalanine or tryptophan, so it likely arises from a read error. No DNA is shown, since the ends of the CDR3 on it are uncertain; the CDR3 is the one TCRdb lists. This rearrangement joins TRBV5-8 to TRBJ1-1. The CDR3 is 14 residues long, ends included. CDR1 and CDR2 from the germline V gene are SGHTS and YDEGEE. CDR3 protein: CASSLAGTANQRVV.

V gene TRBV18 combines with J gene TRBJ2-7, with D possibly TRBD2 on 6 matching bases. From germline, CDR1 is KGHSH and CDR2 LQKENI. V was trimmed by 2 bases and J by 5 bases, leaving 10 bases between them. The CDR3 runs 13 residues. Here the CDR3 reads CASSPYGGDEQYF. In DNA, the CDR3 is TGTGCCAGCTCACCATACGGAGGGGACGAGCAGTACTTC.

This clone was recorded a few times. V usage is TRBV7-2 and J usage is TRBJ2-1, with a possible D match to TRBD1 (6 bases). V was shortened by 5 bases and J by 2 bases, with 25 bases between the two germline ends. The CDR3 is 19 amino acids. Germline CDR1 and CDR2: SGHTA and FQGNSA. DNA for the CDR3: TGTGCCAGCAGCAGGGGGACGGGCGAGCCGCGTGCGCCCTACAATGAGCAGTTCTTC. Its translation: CASSRGTGEPRAPYNEQFF.

This clone was seen a few times. V is TRBV19 and J is TRBJ1-1; tentative D call: TRBD1 (6 bases). In germline, CDR1 is LNHDA, CDR2 SQIVND (reference sequence). The CDR3 sequence is 16 residues long. The ends were cut back, 4 bases at V and 0 bases at J, with 15 bases in the middle. CDR3 residues: CASSNLGGALNTEAFF. The DNA of the CDR3 is TGTGCCAGTAGTAACCTAGGGGGAGCCTTGAACACTGAAGCTTTCTTT.

The rearrangement uses TRBV7-2 and TRBJ2-5; D assignment may be TRBD1 or TRBD2 (5 bases each). Per the germline V gene, CDR1 is SGHTA and CDR2 is FQGNSA. V was clipped by 5 bases and J by 4 bases, with 23 bases between them. This CDR3 region has 17 residues. In nucleotides, the CDR3 is TGTGCCAGCAGCGTAAAAACCGGGACGGTGTTAGGAGAGACCCAGTACTTC. This encodes CASSVKTGTVLGETQYF.